This TCR beta chain was obtained from a study of shared clonotypes between healthy human individuals (dated by TCRdb to the early 2020s). The study in broad terms: The cohort comprised a couple of women and a few men aged 18 to 49 years. To estimate repertoire size and how much clonotype sharing occurs between individuals, the study deeply sequenced the blood TCR repertoires of about 5 healthy adults. For each donor, CD4 naive and CD4 memory were each run on three plates, CD8 naive on two plates, and CD8 memory on one plate. Libraries were prepared and TCR repertoires were sequenced by different laboratories using diverse techniques, in order to increase sequencing depth and limit assay-specific biases. Between about 0.94 and 8.9 billion PBMCs per donor were obtained by leukapheresis. Results the study describes overall, beyond this receptor: Larger estimated clonotype richness was generally found for naive subsets than for memory subsets. Higher generation probabilities were observed for clonotypes shared by all four sorted-subset donors than for non-shared clonotypes. Sampling was restricted to blood, and TCR repertoires in tissues likely differ from the TCR repertoires found in blood. Even with the large sequencing depth, rarefaction of the sorted-subset datasets indicated that sequencing was incomplete. Because the study included a small number of donors, the genetic and exposure-history diversity represented was limited. Pairwise subsampling indicated that sequencing depth was expected to affect the degree of clonotype sharing among donors. Sharing across a few donors was observed for around 5% of naive CD4, over 3% of naive CD8, about 2.5% of memory CD4, and about 0.4% of memory CD8 clonotypes.

The germline V gene gives CDR1 as LGHNA and CDR2 as YSLEER. V loses 2 bases at its end and J loses 1 base; junction bases beyond the gene matches: 2. From cysteine to phenylalanine, the CDR3 is 15 amino acids long. This entry keeps only the CDR3 DNA: 45 bases, framed from base 1. Using the deep immunoSEQ assay, TCR CDR3 regions were amplified from genomic DNA by multiplex PCR. Genomic DNA extracted from each cell subset was distributed evenly over all wells of several immunoSEQ 96-well plates, and each plate served as one replicate. For sorted subsets, approximately 0.2 ug of genomic DNA, equivalent to some 33,000 T cell genomes, went into each replicate PCR. Purified libraries were measured with a Qubit 3.0 fluorometer, size-checked on a Bioanalyzer 2100, and measured again with the KAPA Library Quantification kit. Each immunoSEQ 96-well plate was sequenced on its own single-read 150-cycle Illumina NextSeq 550 flow cell. Per the source publication's procedure: Because the immunoSEQ output included only junctional sequences and no quality scores, the filtering could not be the same as the filtering used for full-length reads. To assign V/J genes and CDR3, sequences were annotated against IMGT germline references using PyIR, a Python wrapper for IgBLAST v1.9. Reads with weak V/J assignments (E-value above 1e-6), missing CDR3, stop codons, out-of-frame junctions, or ambiguous translated residues were removed. V3J clonotypes were defined as sequences sharing the same inferred V gene, J gene, and CDR3 amino acid sequence. Percentage overlap between repertoires was calculated by dividing the number of shared unique clonotypes by the size of the smaller repertoire. RTK rarefaction, the Chao1 estimator, and Recon v2.1 estimates of unobserved clonotypes were used to assess repertoire richness. OLGA was used to compute generation probabilities for all TCRbeta clonotypes that the gDNA method yielded from a few donors. In its TCRdb copy, this immuneACCESS table keeps in-frame sequences only and misses some clones. Where compared with another copy, unresolved V genes explain less than half of these, and the others have no known cause. V, J and clone size reflect that table, while D and trimming were determined from the DNA. For this sample there are around 1.9 million clones; 85% to 95% appear just once. The ten largest clones take up 1.5% to 2% of the sample.

CD8 naive samples were obtained by positive selection for CCR7 among CD45RO-negative cells, yielding a CD45RA+CCR7+ population from which TemRA cells were excluded. Donors were healthy HIV-negative adults with no recently reported acute infections or vaccinations. All donors were Caucasian adults living in Nashville, Tennessee, USA. Blood was collected by leukapheresis, and PBMCs were isolated by Ficoll-Histopaque density gradient centrifugation and then cryopreserved in liquid nitrogen vapor phase. Analytical flow cytometry was used to check the purity and quantity of each magnetically sorted T cell population. Each sorted fraction had its genomic DNA isolated and then quantified by UV absorbance on a Nanodrop 2000c. This clone was detected once. Which antigen it targets is not known. The input lacks base qualities; no much larger clone sits a single base away.

The receptor was derived from a man between 18 and 29 years old in good health. Some clones in this sample may be carry-over from other donors' samples. Material: naive CD8+ T cells from PBMCs. The label giving this sample's cell subset or site can be read as: CD45RA+CCR7+. This receptor chain uses TRBV4-3 and TRBJ2-1, with 7 bases matching TRBD2. The nucleotides read TGCGCCAGCAGCCAATCCGGGGGGTCCTACAATGAGCAGTTCTTC. Translated, this is CASSQSGGSYNEQFF.